The source of this T cell receptor beta chain is a study of blood T cells in healthy people across ages. A second about 6 to 12 cycle PCR used barcoded and J-beta primers. Using its own MiXCR run on the 5' RACE reads, TCRdb lists one record per CDR3 protein. The sample shows about 570,000 distinct CDR3 sequences, 25% to 30% of them seen only once. This clonotype appeared a few times. The CDR3 is made up of 13 amino acids. The ends were cut back, 7 bases at V and 5 bases at J, with 13 bases in the middle. Germline CDR1 SEHNR, CDR2 FQNEAQ (reference sequence). The rearrangement uses TRBV7-9 and TRBJ2-3, with D perhaps matching TRBD2 (5 bases). The sequenced material came from blood. This clonotype was sampled from a woman aged 70-85 years in good health. CDR3 sequence reads: CASTLGLGDTQYF. CDR3 sequence (DNA): TGTGCCAGCACTCTAGGACTGGGAGATACGCAGTATTTT.